The clone carrying this T cell receptor (beta chain) showed up just once. PCR used 60 Vbeta primers and 13 Jbeta primers. Clones were read by immunoSEQ multiplex PCR, and TCRdb kept only the in-frame ones, dropping some. The sample has about 180,000 clones, about four fifths seen once. Germline V gene data show CDR1 as MNHNY and CDR2 as SVGAGI (reference sequence). V lost 7 bases, J lost 2 bases, and 10 bases lay in between. This CDR3 region has 13 residues. These data originate in a study of cytomegalovirus exposure and HLA in healthy donors. The chain couples TRBV6-6 to TRBJ2-3; no clear D. The sequenced sample was PBMCs. The receptor comes from a woman aged 45 to 65 in good health and CMV-seronegative. CDR3 nucleotide sequence: TGTGCCAGCAAATGGCCGTTCACAGATACGCAGTATTTT. The encoded protein is CASKWPFTDTQYF.